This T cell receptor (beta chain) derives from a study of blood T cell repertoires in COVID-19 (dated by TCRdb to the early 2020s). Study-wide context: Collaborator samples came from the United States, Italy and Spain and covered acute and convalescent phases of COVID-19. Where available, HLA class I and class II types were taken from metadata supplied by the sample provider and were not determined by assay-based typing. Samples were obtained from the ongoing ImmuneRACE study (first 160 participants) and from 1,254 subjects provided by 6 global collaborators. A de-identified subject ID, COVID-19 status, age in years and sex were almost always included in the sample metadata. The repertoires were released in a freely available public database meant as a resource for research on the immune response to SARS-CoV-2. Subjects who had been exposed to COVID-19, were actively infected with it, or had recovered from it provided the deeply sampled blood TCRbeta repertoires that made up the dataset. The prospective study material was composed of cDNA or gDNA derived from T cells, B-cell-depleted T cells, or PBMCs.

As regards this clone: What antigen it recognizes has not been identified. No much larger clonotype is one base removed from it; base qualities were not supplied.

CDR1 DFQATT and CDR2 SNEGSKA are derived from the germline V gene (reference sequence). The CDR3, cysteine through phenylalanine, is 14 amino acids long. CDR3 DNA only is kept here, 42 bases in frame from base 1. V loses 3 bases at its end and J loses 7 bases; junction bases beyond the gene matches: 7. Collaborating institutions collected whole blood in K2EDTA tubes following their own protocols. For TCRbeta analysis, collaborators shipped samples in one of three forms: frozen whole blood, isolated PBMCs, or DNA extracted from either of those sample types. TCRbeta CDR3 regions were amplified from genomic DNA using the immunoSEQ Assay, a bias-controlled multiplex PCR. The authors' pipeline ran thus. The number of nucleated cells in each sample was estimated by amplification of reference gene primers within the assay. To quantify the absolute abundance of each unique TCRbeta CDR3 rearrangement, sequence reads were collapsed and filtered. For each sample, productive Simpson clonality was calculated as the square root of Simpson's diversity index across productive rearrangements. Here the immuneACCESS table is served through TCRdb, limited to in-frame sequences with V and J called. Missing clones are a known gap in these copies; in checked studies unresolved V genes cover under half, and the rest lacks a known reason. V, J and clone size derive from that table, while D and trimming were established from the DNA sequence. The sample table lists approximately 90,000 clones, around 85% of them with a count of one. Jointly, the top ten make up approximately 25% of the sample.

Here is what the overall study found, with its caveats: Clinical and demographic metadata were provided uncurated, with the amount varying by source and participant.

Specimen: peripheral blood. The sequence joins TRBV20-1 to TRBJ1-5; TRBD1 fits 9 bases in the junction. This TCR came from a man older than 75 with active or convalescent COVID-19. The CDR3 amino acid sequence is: CSASIGTGRQPQHF. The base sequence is TGCAGTGCTAGTATCGGGACAGGGCGGCAGCCCCAGCATTTT.